The T cell receptor beta chain described here comes from a study of CD8 T cells in ankylosing spondylitis. Study outcomes and limitations: Blood from ankylosing spondylitis patients appeared to carry a characteristic roughly 8-variant TCR beta motif.

Per the germline V gene, CDR1 is DFQATT and CDR2 is SNEGSKA (reference sequence). There are 13 residues in the CDR3. V trimming: 5 bases; J trimming: 3 bases; junction bases outside the gene matches: 4. This clonotype has a count of ten or more. Its target is not known. A single record per CDR3 protein comes from TCRdb applying MiXCR to the 5' RACE reads. The profile shows about 540,000 distinct CDR3 sequences, roughly 13% of them singletons. The chain carries TRBV20-1 and TRBJ2-1, with 7 bases lining up with TRBD1. Material for sequencing was blood, either unsorted or a sorted T cell fraction (not recorded which). The source of this sequence is a male donor with ankylosing spondylitis. CDR3 sequence: CSAGGQYYNEQFF. For the CDR3, the DNA is TGCAGTGCTGGGGGACAGTACTACAATGAGCAGTTCTTC.